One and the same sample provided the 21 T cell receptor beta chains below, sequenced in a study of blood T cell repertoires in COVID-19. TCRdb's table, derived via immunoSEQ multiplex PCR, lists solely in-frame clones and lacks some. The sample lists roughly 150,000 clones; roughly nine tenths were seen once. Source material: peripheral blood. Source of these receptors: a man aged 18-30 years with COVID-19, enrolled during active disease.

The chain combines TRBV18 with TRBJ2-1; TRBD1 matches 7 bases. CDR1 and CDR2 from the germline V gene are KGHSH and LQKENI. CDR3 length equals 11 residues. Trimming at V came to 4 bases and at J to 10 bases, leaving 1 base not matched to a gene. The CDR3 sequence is CASSLQGEQFF. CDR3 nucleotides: TGTGCCAGCTCACTACAGGGGGAGCAGTTCTTC.

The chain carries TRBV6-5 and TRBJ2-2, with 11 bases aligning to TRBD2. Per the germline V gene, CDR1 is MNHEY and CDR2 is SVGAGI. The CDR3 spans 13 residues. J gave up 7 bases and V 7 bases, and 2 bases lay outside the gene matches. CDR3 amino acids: CASTLAGGGELFF. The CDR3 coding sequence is TGTGCCAGCACCCTAGCGGGGGGCGGGGAGCTGTTTTTT.

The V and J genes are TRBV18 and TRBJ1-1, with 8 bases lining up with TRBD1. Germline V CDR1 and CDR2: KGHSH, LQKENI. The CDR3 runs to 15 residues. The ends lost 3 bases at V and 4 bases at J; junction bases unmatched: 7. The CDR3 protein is CASSPTTGEVTEAFF. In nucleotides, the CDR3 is TGTGCCAGCTCACCCACGACAGGGGAAGTCACTGAAGCTTTCTTT.

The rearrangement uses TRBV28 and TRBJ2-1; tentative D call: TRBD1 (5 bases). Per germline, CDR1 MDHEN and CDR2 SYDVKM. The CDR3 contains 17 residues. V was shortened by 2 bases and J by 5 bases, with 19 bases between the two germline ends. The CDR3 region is CASSLLGAPIINNEQFF. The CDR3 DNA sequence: TGTGCCAGCAGTTTACTTGGGGCTCCTATTATTAACAATGAGCAGTTCTTC.

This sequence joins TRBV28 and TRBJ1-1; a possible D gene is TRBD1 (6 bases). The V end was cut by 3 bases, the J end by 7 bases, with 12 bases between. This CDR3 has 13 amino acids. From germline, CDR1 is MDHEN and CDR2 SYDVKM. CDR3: CASSFGQGREAFF. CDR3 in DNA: TGTGCCAGCAGTTTTGGGCAGGGGCGTGAAGCTTTCTTT.

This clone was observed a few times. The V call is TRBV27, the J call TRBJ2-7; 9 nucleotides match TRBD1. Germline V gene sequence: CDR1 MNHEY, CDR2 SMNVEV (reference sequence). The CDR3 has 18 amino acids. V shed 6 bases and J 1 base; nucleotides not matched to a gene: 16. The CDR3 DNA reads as TGTGCCAGCAGCTACAAACCAATCTCCGGGACAGGGTCCTACGAGCAGTACTTC. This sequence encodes CASSYKPISGTGSYEQYF.

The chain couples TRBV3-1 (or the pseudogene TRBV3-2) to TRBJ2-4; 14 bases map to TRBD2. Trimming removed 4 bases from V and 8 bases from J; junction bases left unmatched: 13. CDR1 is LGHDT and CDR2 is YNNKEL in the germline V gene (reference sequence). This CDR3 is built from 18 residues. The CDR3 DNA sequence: TGTGCCAGCAGCCCTGGGACTAGCGGGAGTTGGGTTGAGGACATTCAGTACTTC. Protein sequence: CASSPGTSGSWVEDIQYF.

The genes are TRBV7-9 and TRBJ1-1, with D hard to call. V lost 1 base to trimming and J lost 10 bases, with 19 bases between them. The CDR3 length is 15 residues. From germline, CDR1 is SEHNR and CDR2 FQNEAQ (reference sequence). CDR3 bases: TGTGCCAGCAGCTTAGGTCCGCAAGCCCCCACGGGAGCTTTCTTT. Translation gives CASSLGPQAPTGAFF.

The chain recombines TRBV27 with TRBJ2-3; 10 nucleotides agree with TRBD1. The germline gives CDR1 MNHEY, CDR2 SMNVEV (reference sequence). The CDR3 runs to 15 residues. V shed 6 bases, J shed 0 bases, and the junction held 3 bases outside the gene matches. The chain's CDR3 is CASRDRGESTDTQYF. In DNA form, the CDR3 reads TGTGCCAGCAGGGACAGGGGGGAGAGCACAGATACGCAGTATTTT.

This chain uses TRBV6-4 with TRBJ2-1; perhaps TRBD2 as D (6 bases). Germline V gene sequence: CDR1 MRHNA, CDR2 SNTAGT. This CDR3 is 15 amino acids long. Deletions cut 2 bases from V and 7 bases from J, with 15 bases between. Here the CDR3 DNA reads TGTGCCAGCAGTGACGGTCCAAGCCGGGGGAATGAGCAGTTCTTC. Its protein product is CASSDGPSRGNEQFF.

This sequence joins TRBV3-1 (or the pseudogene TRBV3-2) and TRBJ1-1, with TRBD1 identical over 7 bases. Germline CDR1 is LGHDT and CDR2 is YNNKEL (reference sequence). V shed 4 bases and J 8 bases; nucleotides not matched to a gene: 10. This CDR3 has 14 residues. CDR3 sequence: CASSPPPGGTEAFF. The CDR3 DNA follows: TGTGCCAGCAGCCCGCCGCCAGGGGGAACAGAAGCTTTCTTT.

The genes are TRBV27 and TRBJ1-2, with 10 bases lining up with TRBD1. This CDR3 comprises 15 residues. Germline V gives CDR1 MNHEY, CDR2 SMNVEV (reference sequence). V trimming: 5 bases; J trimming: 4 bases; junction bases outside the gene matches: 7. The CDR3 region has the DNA TGTGCCAGCAGTACGGACAGGGGGGGAGGCTATGGCTACACCTTC. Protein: CASSTDRGGGYGYTF.

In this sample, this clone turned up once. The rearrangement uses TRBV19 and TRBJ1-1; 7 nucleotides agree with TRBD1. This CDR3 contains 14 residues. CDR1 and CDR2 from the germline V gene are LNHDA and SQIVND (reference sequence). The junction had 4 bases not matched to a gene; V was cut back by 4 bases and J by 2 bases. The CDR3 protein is CASSRRDSNTEAFF. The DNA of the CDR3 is TGTGCCAGTAGTAGACGGGACAGCAACACTGAAGCTTTCTTT.

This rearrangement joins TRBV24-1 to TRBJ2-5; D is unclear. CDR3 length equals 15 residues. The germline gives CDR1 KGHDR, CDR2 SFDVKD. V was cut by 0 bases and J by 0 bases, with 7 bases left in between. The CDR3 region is CATSDLQTDQETQYF. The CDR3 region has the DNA TGTGCCACCAGTGATTTGCAAACAGACCAAGAGACCCAGTACTTC.

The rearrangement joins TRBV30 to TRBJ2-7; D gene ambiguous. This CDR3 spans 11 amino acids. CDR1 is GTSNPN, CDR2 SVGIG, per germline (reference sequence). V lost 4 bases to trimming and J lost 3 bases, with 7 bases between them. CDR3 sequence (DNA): TGTGCCTGGAAACAGTACTACGAGCAGTACTTC. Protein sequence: CAWKQYYEQYF.

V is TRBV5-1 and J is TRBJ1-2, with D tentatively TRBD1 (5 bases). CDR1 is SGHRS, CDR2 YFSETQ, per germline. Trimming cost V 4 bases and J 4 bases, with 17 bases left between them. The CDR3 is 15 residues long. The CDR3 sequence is CASSPGLGGGYGYTF. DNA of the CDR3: TGCGCCAGCAGCCCGGGTCTTGGGGGAGGCTATGGCTACACCTTC.

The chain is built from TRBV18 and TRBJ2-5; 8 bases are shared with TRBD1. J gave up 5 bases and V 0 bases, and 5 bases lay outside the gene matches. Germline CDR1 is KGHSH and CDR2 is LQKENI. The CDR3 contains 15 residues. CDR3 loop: CASSPPAGGGETQYF. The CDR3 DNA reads TGTGCCAGCTCACCACCAGCAGGGGGCGGGGAGACCCAGTACTTC.

The CDR3 nucleotides are TGTGCCAGTAGTATTCTTCCGGGACAGGGACGCACCGGGGAGCTGTTTTTT. This codes for CASSILPGQGRTGELFF. V usage is TRBV19 and J usage is TRBJ2-2; the match to TRBD1 covers 9 bases. Germline CDR1 LNHDA, CDR2 SQIVND (reference sequence). The length of the CDR3 is 17 residues. The ends lost 3 bases at V and 4 bases at J; junction bases unmatched: 9.

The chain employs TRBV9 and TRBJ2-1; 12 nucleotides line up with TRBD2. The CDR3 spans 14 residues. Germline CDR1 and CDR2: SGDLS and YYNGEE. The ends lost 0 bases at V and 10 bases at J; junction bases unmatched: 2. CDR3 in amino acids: CASSVGLAGGEQFF. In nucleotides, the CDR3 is TGTGCCAGCAGCGTAGGTCTAGCGGGAGGGGAGCAGTTCTTC.

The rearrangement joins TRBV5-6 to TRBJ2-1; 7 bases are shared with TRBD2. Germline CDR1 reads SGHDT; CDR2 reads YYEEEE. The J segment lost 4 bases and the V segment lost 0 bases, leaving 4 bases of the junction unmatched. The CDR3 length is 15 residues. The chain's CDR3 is CASSLGREAYNEQFF. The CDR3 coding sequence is TGTGCCAGCAGCTTGGGCCGGGAGGCGTACAATGAGCAGTTCTTC.

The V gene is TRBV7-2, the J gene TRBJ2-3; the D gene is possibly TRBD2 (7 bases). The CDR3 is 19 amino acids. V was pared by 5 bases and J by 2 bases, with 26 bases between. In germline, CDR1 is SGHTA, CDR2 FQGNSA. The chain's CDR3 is CASSLNRGGAGGFTDTQYF. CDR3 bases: TGTGCCAGCAGCCTGAATCGCGGGGGCGCGGGTGGGTTCACAGATACGCAGTATTTT.